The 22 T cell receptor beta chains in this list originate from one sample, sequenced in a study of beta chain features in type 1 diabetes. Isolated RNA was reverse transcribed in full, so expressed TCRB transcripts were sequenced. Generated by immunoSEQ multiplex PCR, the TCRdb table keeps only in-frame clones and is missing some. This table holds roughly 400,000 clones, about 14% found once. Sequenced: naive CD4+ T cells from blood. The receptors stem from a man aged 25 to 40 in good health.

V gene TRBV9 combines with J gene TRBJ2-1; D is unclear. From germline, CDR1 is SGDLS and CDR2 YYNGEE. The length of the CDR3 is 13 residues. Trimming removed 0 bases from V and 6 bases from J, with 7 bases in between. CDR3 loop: CASSVAVVNEQFF. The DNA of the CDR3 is TGTGCCAGCAGCGTAGCCGTCGTCAATGAGCAGTTCTTC.

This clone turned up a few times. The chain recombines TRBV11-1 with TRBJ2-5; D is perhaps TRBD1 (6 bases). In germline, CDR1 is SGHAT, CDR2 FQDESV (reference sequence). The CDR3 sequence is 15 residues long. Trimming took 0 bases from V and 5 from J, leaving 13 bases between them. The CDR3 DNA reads TGTGCCAGCAGCTTAGCGGAGACCCAGGGGGAGACCCAGTACTTC. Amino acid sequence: CASSLAETQGETQYF.

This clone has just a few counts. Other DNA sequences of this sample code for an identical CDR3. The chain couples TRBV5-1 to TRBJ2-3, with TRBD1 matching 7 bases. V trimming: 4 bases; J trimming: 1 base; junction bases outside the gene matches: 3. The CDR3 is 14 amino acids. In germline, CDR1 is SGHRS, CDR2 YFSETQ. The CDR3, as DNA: TGCGCCAGCAGCCGGGACAGAGGCACAGATACGCAGTATTTT. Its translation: CASSRDRGTDTQYF. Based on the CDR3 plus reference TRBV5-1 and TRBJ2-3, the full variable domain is KAGVTQTPRYLIKTRGQQVTLSCSPISGHRSVSWYQQTPGQGLQFLFEYFSETQRNKGNFPGRFSGRQFSNSRSEMNVSTLELGDSALYLCASSRDRGTDTQYFGPGTRLTVL.

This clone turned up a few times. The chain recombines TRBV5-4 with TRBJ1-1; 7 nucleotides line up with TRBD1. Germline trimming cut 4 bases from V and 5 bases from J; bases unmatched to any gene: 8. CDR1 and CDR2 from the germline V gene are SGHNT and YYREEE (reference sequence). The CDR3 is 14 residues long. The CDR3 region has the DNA TGTGCCAGCAGCCATGACAGGGTTGAGACTGAAGCTTTCTTT. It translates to CASSHDRVETEAFF.

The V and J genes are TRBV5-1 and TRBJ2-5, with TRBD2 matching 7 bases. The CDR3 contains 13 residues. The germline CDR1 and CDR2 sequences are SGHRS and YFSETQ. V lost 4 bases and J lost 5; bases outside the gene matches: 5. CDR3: CASSPSGGETQYF. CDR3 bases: TGCGCCAGCAGCCCTAGCGGCGGGGAGACCCAGTACTTC. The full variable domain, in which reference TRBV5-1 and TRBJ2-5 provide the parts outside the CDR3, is KAGVTQTPRYLIKTRGQQVTLSCSPISGHRSVSWYQQTPGQGLQFLFEYFSETQRNKGNFPGRFSGRQFSNSRSEMNVSTLELGDSALYLCASSPSGGETQYFGPGTRLLVL.

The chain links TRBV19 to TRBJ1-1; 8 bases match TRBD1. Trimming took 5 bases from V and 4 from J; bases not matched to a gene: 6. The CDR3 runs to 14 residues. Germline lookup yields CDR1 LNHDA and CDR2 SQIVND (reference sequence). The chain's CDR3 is CASSERTGFTEAFF. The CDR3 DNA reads TGTGCCAGTAGTGAGCGGACAGGGTTCACTGAAGCTTTCTTT. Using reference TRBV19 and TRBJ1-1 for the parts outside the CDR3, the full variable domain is DGGITQSPKYLFRKEGQNVTLSCEQNLNHDAMYWYRQDPGQGLRLIYYSQIVNDFQKGDIAEGYSVSREKKESFPLTVTSAQKNPTAFYLCASSERTGFTEAFFGQGTRLTVV.

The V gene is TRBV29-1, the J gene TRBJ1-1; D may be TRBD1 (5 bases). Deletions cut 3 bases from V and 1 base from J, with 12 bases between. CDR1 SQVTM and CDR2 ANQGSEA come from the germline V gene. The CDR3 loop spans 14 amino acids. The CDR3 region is CSVDRGVGNTEAFF. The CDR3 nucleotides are TGCAGCGTTGATAGAGGGGTGGGGAACACTGAAGCTTTCTTT.

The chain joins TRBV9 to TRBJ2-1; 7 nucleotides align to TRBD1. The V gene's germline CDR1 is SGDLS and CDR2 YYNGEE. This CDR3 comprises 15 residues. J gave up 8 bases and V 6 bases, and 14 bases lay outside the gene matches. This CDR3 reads CASKRTGDGQHEQFF. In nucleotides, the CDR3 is TGTGCCAGCAAGAGGACAGGCGACGGCCAGCATGAGCAGTTCTTC.

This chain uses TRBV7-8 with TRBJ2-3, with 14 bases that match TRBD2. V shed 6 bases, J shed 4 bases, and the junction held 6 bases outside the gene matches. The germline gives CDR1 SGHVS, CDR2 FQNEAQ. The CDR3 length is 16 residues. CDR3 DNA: TGTGCCAGCAGTGAGACTAGCGGGAGGGTCGCAGATACGCAGTATTTT. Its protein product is CASSETSGRVADTQYF. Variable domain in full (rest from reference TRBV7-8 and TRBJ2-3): GAGVSQSPRYKVAKRGQDVALRCDPISGHVSLFWYQQALGQGPEFLTYFQNEAQLDKSGLPSDRFFAERPEGSVSTLKIQRTQQEDSAVYLCASSETSGRVADTQYFGPGTRLTVL.

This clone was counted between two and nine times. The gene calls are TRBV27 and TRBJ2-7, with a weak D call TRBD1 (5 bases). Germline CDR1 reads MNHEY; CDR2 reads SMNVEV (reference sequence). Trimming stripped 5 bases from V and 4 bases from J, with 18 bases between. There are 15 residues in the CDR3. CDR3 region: CASSLQLRQTYEQYV. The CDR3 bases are TGTGCCAGCAGTCTCCAACTGCGACAGACATACGAGCAGTACGTC.

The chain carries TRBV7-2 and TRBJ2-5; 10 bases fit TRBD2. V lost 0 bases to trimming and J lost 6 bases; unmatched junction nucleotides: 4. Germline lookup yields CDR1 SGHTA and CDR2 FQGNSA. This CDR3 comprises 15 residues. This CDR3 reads CASSLAGTSAQTQYF. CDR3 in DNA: TGTGCCAGCAGCTTAGCAGGGACTAGCGCCCAGACCCAGTACTTC. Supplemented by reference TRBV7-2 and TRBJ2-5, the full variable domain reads GAGVSQSPSNKVTEKGKDVELRCDPISGHTALYWYRQSLGQGLEFLIYFQGNSAPDKSGLPSDRFSAERTGGSVSTLTIQRTQQEDSAVYLCASSLAGTSAQTQYFGPGTRLLVL.

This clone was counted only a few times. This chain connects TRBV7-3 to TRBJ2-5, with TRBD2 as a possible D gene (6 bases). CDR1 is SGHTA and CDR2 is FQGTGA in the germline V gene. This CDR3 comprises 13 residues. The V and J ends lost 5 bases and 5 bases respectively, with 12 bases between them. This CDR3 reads CASSQSGWETQYF. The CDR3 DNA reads TGTGCCAGCAGCCAAAGCGGGTGGGAGACCCAGTACTTC.

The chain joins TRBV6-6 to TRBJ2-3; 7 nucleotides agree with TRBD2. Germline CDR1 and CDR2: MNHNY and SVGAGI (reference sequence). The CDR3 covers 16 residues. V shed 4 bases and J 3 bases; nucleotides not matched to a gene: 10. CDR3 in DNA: TGTGCCAGCAGTTTTAGCCGCGGGAGTTTTACAGATACGCAGTATTTT. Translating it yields CASSFSRGSFTDTQYF.

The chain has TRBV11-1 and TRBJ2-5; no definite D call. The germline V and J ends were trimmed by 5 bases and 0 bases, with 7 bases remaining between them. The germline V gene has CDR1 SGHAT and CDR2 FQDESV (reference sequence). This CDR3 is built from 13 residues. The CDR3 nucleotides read TGTGCCAGCAGCCTGTATTACCAAGAGACCCAGTACTTC. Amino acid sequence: CASSLYYQETQYF.

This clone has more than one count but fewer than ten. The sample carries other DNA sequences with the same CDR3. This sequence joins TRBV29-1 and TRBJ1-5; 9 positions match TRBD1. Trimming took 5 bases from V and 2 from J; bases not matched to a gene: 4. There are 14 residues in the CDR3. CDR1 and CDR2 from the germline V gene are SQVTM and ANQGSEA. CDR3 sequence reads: CSVTQGAGNQPQHF. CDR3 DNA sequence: TGCAGCGTTACACAGGGGGCCGGCAATCAGCCCCAGCATTTT.

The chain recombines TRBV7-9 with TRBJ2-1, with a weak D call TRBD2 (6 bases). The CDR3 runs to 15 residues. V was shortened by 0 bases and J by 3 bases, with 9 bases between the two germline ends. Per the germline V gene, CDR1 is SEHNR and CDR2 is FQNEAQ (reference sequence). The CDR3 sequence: CASSLAMGGYNEQFF. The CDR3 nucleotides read TGTGCCAGCAGCTTAGCAATGGGAGGCTACAATGAGCAGTTCTTC.

CDR3 coding DNA: TGTGCCAGCAGTGATCGCTCTGGGGCCAACGTCCTGACTTTC. It specifies CASSDRSGANVLTF. The chain recombines TRBV2 with TRBJ2-6; D unclear. This CDR3 has 14 residues. Trimming pared 3 bases from V and 0 bases from J, leaving 3 bases between. Germline values: CDR1 SNHLY, CDR2 FYNNEI.

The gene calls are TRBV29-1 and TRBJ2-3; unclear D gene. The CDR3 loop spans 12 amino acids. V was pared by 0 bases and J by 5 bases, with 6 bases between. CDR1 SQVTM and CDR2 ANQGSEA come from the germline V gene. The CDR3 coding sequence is TGCAGCGTTGAAGACTTCCGAGATACGCAGTATTTT. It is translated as CSVEDFRDTQYF.

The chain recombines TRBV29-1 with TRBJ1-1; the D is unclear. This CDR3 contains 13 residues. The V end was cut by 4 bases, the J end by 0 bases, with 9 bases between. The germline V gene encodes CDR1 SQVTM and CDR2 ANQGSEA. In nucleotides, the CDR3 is TGCAGCGTTGTCCGGCCTTTGAACACTGAAGCTTTCTTT. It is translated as CSVVRPLNTEAFF.

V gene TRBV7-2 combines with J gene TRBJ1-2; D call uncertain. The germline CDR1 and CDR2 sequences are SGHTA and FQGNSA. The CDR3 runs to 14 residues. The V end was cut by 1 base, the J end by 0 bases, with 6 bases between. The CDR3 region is CASSLGPANYGYTF. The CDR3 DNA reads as TGTGCCAGCAGCTTAGGTCCAGCTAACTATGGCTACACCTTC.

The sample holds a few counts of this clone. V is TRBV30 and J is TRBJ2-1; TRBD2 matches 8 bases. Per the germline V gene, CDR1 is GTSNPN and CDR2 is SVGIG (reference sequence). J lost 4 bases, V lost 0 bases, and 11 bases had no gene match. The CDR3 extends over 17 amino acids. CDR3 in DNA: TGTGCCTGGAGTGTAGTTGGGTTAGCGGGGCAATACAATGAGCAGTTCTTC. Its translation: CAWSVVGLAGQYNEQFF.

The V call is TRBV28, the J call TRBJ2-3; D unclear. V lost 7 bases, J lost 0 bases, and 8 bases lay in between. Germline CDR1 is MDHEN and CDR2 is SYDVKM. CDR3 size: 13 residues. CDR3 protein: CASTWTSTDTQYF. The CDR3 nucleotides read TGTGCCAGCACCTGGACCAGCACAGATACGCAGTATTTT.